The source of this TCR beta chain is a study of a mutant IDH1 vaccine in newly diagnosed glioma (dated by TCRdb to about 2021). Study-wide context: Patients were given eight vaccinations, in weeks 1, 3, 5, 7, 11, 15, 19 and 23, which matched visits V03 through V10. Peripheral blood samples were drawn at six visits, namely V03 (baseline), V05, V07, V10, V12 and V13. Longitudinal TCRB deep sequencing was done for some 26 treated patients, wherever samples were available for exploratory analyses. Of the 25 to 35 treated patients, approximately 62% were male and 37.5% were female, and a mean age of 40.4 years was recorded. Before enrollment, patients had received standard therapy of radiotherapy alone, temozolomide alone, or radiochemotherapy with temozolomide; most received the combination. Vaccination was initiated 4-6 weeks after radiotherapy alone, or concurrently with temozolomide cycles in the chemotherapy-containing groups.

Trimmed from V: 10 bases; trimmed from J: 7 bases; junction bases lacking a gene match: 9. CDR1 and CDR2 (LNHDA, SQIVND) derive from the germline V gene (reference sequence). Counted from cysteine to phenylalanine, this CDR3 has 13 amino acids. Only the CDR3 part of the read is kept: 39 bases, read in frame from the first base. General study outcomes and caveats: Pseudoprogression appeared unrelated to alterations in the top peripheral T cell clonotypes detected by TCRB sequencing. The authors stated that sample limitations prevented analyses of patient blood samples from being reproduced. PBMC samples for TCRB deep sequencing were selected based on availability. Across multiple MHC alleles, vaccine-induced immune responses were seen in approximately 93% of patients.

This clone has just a few counts. The target of this receptor is not known. Base qualities are missing; no much larger clone stands one base away. The method behind the library was the immunoSEQ multiplex PCR assay. Rearranged TCR beta chain sequences were amplified using the hsTCRB Kit according to the manufacturer's protocol. TCRB libraries were sequenced on an Illumina MiSeq. In the original analysis: The kit vendor's proprietary platform handled demultiplexing, trimming and gene mapping. TCRdb carries this immuneACCESS record with in-frame sequences only. Its versions omit some clonotypes, under half of them owing to an unresolved V gene in the studies checked, with the rest unexplained. V and J calls and clone size follow that table, whereas D and trimming were derived from the DNA. In all, the sample holds tens of thousands of clones, and roughly 88% of those were seen once. The ten largest clonotypes hold approximately 1.7% of the sample.

The time point label, read with the paper, signifies: week 5, during vaccination. A 20-mer mutant IDH1 peptide at 300 micrograms in Montanide made up each vaccine dose, which was injected subcutaneously together with topical imiquimod. Newly diagnosed WHO grade 3 or 4 IDH1-mutant astrocytomas showing loss of nuclear ATRX were present in the donors. The samples were drawn from NOA16, a multicentre, single-arm, open-label phase I trial in Germany that tested a mutant IDH1 peptide vaccine in humans for the first time. The DNeasy Blood and Tissue Kit was used to extract genomic DNA from EDTA blood for TCRB sequencing.

Here the chain combines TRBV19 and TRBJ1-5; 8 bases in the junction line up with TRBD1. The TCR sequence derives from a man aged 40-49 years with glioma. The material was PBMCs, obtained from a glioma patient whose treatment included an IDH1 peptide vaccine. In nucleotide form, the sequence is TGTGCCACCGTCGACAGGGGTGTACAGCCCCAGCATTTT. Its translation is CATVDRGVQPQHF.